The source of this TCR beta chain is a study of CD8 T cells in ankylosing spondylitis. This clonotype was picked up a small number of times. Its target is not known. V shed 7 bases and J shed 3 bases, with 22 bases lying between them. The CDR3 runs to 16 residues. Germline V gene data show CDR1 as SEHNR and CDR2 as FQNEAQ (reference sequence). As the method for making TCR beta libraries, quantitative 5'-RACE with molecular barcodes was used. TCRdb called the 5' RACE reads again in MiXCR, with one record for every CDR3 protein. The table shows 200,000 to 300,000 distinct CDR3 sequences, with around 7.8% occurring only once. Study-level points and caveats: Blood of patients with ankylosing spondylitis appeared to be characterized by a TCR beta motif of seven or eight highly homologous variants. Existing reports had already noted some motif variants in reactive arthritis synovial fluid and blood.

The specimen sequenced was blood, either unsorted or a sorted T cell fraction (not recorded which). The rearrangement uses TRBV7-9 and TRBJ2-7, with TRBD1 as a possible D gene (6 bases). The receptor was derived from a male donor with ankylosing spondylitis or in good health (not recorded which). In DNA form, the CDR3 reads TGTGCCAGCACCCCAGCGAGGCAGGGGCCCATCTACGAGCAGTACTTC. Its translation: CASTPARQGPIYEQYF.